One sample yielded the 10 T cell receptor beta chains listed below, sequenced in a study of CD8+CD57+ T cells in acquired aplastic anemia. CDR3 and TCR beta VDJ profiling relied on genomic DNA as the template. TCRdb re-analysed the reads in MiXCR, keeping a single row per CDR3 protein. The profile shows about 42,000 distinct CDR3 sequences, around 63% of them singletons. The sample consisted of sorted CD4+, CD8+, or CD8+CD57+ T cells (not recorded which) from PBMCs. The origin of the receptors is a human donor in good health, serving as a control.

The rearrangement links TRBV19 to TRBJ1-3, with D possibly matching TRBD1 (5 bases). Per germline, CDR1 LNHDA and CDR2 SQIVND (reference sequence). Trimming pared 9 bases from V and 4 bases from J, leaving 13 bases between. The CDR3 is 13 residues long. The CDR3 DNA reads as TGTGCCAGCGGACGGGGGAACGGAAACACCATATATTTT. It specifies CASGRGNGNTIYF.

The rearrangement links TRBV2 to TRBJ2-7; no reliable D call. The germline V and J ends were trimmed by 6 bases and 3 bases, with 15 bases remaining between them. CDR1 is SNHLY and CDR2 is FYNNEI in the germline V gene. This CDR3 is 14 amino acids long. This chain's CDR3 is CASSFPGKSYEQYF. CDR3 DNA: TGTGCCAGCAGCTTCCCAGGCAAGAGCTACGAGCAGTACTTC.

This chain links TRBV29-1 with TRBJ1-1, with unresolved D. V dropped 5 bases and J dropped 1 base, with 11 bases sitting between them. CDR1 SQVTM and CDR2 ANQGSEA come from the germline V gene. The CDR3 spans 13 residues. The CDR3 bases are TGCAGCGTTTCGGCCGTTGGGAACACTGAAGCTTTCTTT. Its translation: CSVSAVGNTEAFF.

The chain combines TRBV19 with TRBJ1-1; D is unresolved. With 6 bases removed from V and 1 base from J, the gap between germline ends came to 15 bases. CDR3 length equals 15 residues. CDR1 LNHDA and CDR2 SQIVND come from the germline V gene (reference sequence). The CDR3 protein is CASRAPTLGNTEAFF. The CDR3 DNA reads as TGTGCCAGTAGGGCCCCGACTTTAGGGAACACTGAAGCTTTCTTT.

The chain is built from TRBV9 and TRBJ1-1; D is unclear. The germline gives CDR1 SGDLS, CDR2 YYNGEE. V shed 2 bases and J shed 6 bases, with 11 bases lying between them. CDR3 size: 13 residues. In nucleotides, the CDR3 is TGTGCCAGCAGCGTCACACCCATCTCTGAAGCTTTCTTT. This codes for CASSVTPISEAFF.

The rearrangement uses TRBV2 and TRBJ1-1; D ambiguous. Germline loops: CDR1 SNHLY, CDR2 FYNNEI. The CDR3 contains 11 residues. Trimming took 7 bases from V and 6 from J, leaving 9 bases between them. The CDR3 nucleotides are TGTGCCAGCACTTACGGGGCTGAAGCTTTCTTT. Protein sequence: CASTYGAEAFF.

This clonotype appeared many times. The chain recombines TRBV3-1 with TRBJ2-1; maybe TRBD2 (6 bases). CDR1 and CDR2 (germline): LGHDT, YNNKEL (reference sequence). V was cut by 6 bases and J by 0 bases, with 15 bases left in between. The CDR3 is made up of 16 amino acids. The CDR3 DNA is TGTGCCAGCAGTCCCACTATCGGGAGCTCCTACAATGAGCAGTTCTTC. Translation: CASSPTIGSSYNEQFF.

This clonotype was seen only a few times. This chain joins TRBV24-1 and TRBJ2-3; 10 positions agree with TRBD2. Germline trimming cut 4 bases from V and 4 bases from J; bases unmatched to any gene: 10. The CDR3 contains 17 residues. Germline CDR1 and CDR2: KGHDR and SFDVKD. The CDR3 region has the DNA TGTGCCACCAGTGACCGATTAAGCGGGAGGGGCGCAGATACGCAGTATTTT. As protein: CATSDRLSGRGADTQYF.

The sample holds one count of this clonotype. The chain is built from TRBV10-3 and TRBJ2-7; TRBD1 matches at 7 bases. After removal of 0 bases from V and 2 bases from J, the junction contained 4 bases not matched to a gene. This CDR3 is built from 15 residues. Germline V gene data show CDR1 as ENHRY and CDR2 as SYGVKD. This CDR3 is CAISESVTGTYEQYF. CDR3 bases: TGTGCCATCAGTGAGTCGGTGACAGGGACCTACGAGCAGTACTTC.

In this sample, this clonotype turned up a few times. This CDR3 reads CAISSGLDYGYTF. CDR3 nucleotides: TGTGCCATCAGTTCAGGGTTAGACTATGGCTACACCTTC. The gene calls are TRBV10-3 and TRBJ1-2, with TRBD1 as a possible D gene (5 bases). The CDR3 consists of 13 residues. Germline V gene lookup returns CDR1 ENHRY and CDR2 SYGVKD. Trimming cost V 5 bases and J 3 bases, with 10 bases left between them.